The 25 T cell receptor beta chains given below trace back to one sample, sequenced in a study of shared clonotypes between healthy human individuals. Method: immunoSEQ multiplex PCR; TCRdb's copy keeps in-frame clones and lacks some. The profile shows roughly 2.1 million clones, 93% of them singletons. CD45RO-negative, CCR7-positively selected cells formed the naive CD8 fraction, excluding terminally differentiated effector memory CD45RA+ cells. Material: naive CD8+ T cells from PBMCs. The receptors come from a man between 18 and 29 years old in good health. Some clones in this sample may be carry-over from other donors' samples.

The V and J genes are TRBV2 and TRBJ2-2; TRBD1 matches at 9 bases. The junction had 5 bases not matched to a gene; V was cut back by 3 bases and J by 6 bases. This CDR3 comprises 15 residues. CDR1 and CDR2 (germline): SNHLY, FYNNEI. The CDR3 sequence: CASSEGQGWAGELFF. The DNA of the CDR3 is TGTGCCAGCAGTGAGGGACAGGGATGGGCCGGGGAGCTGTTTTTT.

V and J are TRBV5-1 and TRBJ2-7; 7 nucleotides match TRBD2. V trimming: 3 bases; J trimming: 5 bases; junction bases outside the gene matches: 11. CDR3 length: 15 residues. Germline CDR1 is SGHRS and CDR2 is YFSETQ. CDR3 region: CASSWTGGPSHEQYF. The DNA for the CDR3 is TGCGCCAGCAGCTGGACGGGAGGCCCTTCCCACGAGCAGTACTTC.

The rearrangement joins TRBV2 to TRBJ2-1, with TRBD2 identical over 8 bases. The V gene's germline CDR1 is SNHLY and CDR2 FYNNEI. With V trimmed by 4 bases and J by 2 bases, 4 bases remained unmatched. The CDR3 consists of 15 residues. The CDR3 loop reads CASSARTSTYNEQFF. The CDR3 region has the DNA TGTGCCAGCAGTGCCCGGACTAGCACCTACAATGAGCAGTTCTTC.

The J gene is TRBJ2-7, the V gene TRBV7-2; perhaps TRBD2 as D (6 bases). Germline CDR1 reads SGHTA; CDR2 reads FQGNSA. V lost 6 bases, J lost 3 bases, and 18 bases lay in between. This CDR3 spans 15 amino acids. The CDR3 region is CASRLEPGEDYEQYF. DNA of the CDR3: TGTGCCAGCAGACTGGAGCCCGGGGAGGACTACGAGCAGTACTTC.

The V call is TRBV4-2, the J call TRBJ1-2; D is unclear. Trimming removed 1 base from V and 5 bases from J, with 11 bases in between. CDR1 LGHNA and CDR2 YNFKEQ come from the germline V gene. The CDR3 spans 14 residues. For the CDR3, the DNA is TGTGCCAGCAGCCAAGTCTCGACACCGTATGGCTACACCTTC. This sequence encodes CASSQVSTPYGYTF.

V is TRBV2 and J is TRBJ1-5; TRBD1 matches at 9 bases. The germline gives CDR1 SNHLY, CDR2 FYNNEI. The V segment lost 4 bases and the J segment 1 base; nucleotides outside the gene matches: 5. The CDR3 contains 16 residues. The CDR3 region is CASSGHRGRSNQPQHF. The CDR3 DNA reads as TGTGCCAGCAGTGGCCACAGGGGGCGAAGCAATCAGCCCCAGCATTTT.

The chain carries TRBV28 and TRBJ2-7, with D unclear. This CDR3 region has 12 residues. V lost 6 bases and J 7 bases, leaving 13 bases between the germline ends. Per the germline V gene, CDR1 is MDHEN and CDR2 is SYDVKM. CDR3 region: CASRTDGREQYF. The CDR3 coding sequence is TGTGCCAGCAGGACGGACGGTCGGGAGCAGTACTTC.

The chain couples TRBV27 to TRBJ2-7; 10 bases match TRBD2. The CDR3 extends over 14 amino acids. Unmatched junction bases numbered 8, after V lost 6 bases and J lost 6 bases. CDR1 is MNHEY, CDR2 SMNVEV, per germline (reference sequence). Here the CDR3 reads CASRVLAGAPEQYF. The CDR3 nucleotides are TGTGCCAGCAGGGTCCTAGCGGGAGCGCCCGAGCAGTACTTC.

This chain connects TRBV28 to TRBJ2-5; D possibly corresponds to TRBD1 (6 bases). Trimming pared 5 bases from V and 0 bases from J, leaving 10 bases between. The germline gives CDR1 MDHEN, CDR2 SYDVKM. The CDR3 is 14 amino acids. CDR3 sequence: CASSPTGNQETQYF. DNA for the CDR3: TGTGCCAGCAGTCCGACAGGAAACCAAGAGACCCAGTACTTC.

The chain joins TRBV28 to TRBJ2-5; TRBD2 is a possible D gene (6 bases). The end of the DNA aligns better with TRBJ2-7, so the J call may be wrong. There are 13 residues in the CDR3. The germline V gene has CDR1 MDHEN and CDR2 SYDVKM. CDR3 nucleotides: TGTGCCATCGGTGGAGAATGGGACTCCGAGCAGTACTTC. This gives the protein CAIGGEWDSEQYF.

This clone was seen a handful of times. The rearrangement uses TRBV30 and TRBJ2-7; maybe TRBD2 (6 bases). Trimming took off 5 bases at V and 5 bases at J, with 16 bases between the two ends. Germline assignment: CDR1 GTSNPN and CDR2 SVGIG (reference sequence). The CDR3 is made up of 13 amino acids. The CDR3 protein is CAWSLGGMNEQYF. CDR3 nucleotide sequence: TGTGCCTGGTCCTTGGGGGGTATGAACGAGCAGTACTTC.

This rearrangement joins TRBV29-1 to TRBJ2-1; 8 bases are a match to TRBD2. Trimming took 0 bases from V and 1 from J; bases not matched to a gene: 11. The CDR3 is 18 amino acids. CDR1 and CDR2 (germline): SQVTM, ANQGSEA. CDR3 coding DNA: TGCAGCGTTGAAGACTCTGATCGACTAGCGAGATCCTACAATGAGCAGTTCTTC. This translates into CSVEDSDRLARSYNEQFF.

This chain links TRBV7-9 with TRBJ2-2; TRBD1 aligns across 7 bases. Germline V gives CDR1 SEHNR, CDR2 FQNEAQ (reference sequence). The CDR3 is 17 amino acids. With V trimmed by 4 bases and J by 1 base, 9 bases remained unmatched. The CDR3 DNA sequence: TGTGCCAGCAGCTCCCTGGACAGGCAAAGGAACACCGGGGAGCTGTTTTTT. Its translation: CASSSLDRQRNTGELFF.

The DNA of the CDR3 is TGTGCCAGCAGGTACAGGGGGGATACGCAGTATTTT. Amino acids: CASRYRGDTQYF. The chain links TRBV6-6 to TRBJ2-3; TRBD1 aligns across 8 bases. Germline V gene lookup returns CDR1 MNHNY and CDR2 SVGAGI (reference sequence). V lost 6 bases to trimming and J lost 6 bases; unmatched junction nucleotides: 2. This CDR3 has 12 residues.

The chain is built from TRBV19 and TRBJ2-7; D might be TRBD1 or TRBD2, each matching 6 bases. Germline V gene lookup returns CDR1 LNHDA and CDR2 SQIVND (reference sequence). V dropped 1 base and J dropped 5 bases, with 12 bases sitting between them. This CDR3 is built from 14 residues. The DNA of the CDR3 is TGTGCCAGTAGTATAGCTGGGGGGCTCAACGAGCAGTACTTC. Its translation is CASSIAGGLNEQYF.

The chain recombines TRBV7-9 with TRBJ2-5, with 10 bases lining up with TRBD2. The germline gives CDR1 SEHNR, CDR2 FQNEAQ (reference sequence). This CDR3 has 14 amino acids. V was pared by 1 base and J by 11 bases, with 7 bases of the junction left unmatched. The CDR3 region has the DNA TGTGCCAGCAGCTTAGTTGGACTAGCGGCAGTGCAGTACTTC. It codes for CASSLVGLAAVQYF.

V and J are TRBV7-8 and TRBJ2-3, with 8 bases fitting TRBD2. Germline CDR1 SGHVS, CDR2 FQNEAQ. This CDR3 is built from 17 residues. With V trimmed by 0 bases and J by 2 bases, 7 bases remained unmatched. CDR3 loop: CASSLALAGAPTDTQYF. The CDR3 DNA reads TGTGCCAGCAGCTTAGCGCTAGCGGGCGCACCCACAGATACGCAGTATTTT.

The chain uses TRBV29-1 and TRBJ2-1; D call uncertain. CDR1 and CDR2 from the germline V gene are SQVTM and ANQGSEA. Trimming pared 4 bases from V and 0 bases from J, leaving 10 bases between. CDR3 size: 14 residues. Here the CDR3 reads CSVVFISSYNEQFF. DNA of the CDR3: TGCAGCGTTGTCTTCATTAGCTCCTACAATGAGCAGTTCTTC.

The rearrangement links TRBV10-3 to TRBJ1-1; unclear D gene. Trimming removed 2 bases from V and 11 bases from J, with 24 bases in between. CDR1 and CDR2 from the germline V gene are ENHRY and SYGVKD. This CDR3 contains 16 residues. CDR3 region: CAISEPRLGGSLSAFF. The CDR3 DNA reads TGTGCCATCAGTGAGCCTAGATTGGGAGGGAGTCTGTCGGCTTTCTTT.

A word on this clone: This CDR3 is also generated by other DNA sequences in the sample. As DNA, the CDR3 is TGTGCCAGCAGTCTCCTCGGAGGCACAGATACGCAGTATTTT. Encoded protein: CASSLLGGTDTQYF. The V call is TRBV27, the J call TRBJ2-3; D uncertain. The CDR3 has 14 residues. CDR1 and CDR2 (germline): MNHEY, SMNVEV (reference sequence). Trimming took off 5 bases at V and 1 base at J, with 10 bases between the two ends.

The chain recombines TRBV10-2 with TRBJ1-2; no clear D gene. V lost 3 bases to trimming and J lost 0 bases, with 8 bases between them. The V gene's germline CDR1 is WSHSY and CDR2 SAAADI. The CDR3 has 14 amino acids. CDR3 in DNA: TGCGCCAGCAGTGATTGGCAGACTAACTATGGCTACACCTTC. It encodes CASSDWQTNYGYTF.

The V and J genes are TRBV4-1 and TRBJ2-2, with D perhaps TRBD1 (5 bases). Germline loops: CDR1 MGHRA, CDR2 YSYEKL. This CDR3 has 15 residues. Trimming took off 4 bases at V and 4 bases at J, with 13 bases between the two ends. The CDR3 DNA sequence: TGCGCCAGCAGCCCACTCAGGGATTCCACCGGGGAGCTGTTTTTT. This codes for CASSPLRDSTGELFF.

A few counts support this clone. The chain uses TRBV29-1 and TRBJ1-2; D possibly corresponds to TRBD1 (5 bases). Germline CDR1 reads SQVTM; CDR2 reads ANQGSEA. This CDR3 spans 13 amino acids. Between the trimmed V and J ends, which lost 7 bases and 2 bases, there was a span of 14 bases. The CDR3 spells CSARQPSNYGYTF. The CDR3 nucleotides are TGCAGCGCAAGACAGCCTAGCAACTATGGCTACACCTTC.

The CDR3 protein is CASSYNSNQPQHF. CDR3 nucleotides: TGTGCCAGCAGCTACAATAGCAATCAGCCCCAGCATTTT. The genes are TRBV14 and TRBJ1-5; D call uncertain. Trimming stripped 5 bases from V and 0 bases from J, with 5 bases between. The V gene's germline CDR1 is SGHDN and CDR2 FVKESK. The CDR3 extends over 13 amino acids.

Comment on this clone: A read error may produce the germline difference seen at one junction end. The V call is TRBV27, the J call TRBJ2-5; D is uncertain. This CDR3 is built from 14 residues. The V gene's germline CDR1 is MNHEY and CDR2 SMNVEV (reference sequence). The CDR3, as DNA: TGTGCCAGCAGTTTATCCCGGAATAGAGAGGCCCAGTACTTC. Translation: CASSLSRNREAQYF.